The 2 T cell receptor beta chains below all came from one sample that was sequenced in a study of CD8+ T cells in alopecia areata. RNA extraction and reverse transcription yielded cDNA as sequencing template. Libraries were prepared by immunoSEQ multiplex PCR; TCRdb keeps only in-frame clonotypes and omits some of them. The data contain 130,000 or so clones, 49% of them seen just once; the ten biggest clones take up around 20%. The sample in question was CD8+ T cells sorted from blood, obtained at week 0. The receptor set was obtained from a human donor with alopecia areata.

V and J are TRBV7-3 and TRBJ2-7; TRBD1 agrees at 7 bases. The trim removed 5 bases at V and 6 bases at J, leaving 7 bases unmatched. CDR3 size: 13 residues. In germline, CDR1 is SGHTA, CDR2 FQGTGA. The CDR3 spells CASSLTGLGEQYF. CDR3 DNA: TGTGCCAGCAGCCTGACAGGGCTTGGCGAGCAGTACTTC.

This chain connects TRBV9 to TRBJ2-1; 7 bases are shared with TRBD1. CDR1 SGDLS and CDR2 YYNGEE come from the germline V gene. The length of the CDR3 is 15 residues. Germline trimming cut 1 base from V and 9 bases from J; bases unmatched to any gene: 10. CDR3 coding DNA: TGTGCCAGCAGCGTAATCGGGACAGACAACATTGAGCAGTTCTTC. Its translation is CASSVIGTDNIEQFF.